One sample yielded the 7 T cell receptor beta chains listed below, sequenced in a study of OX40 agonist ivuxolimab in advanced cancers. Measured with immunoSEQ multiplex PCR; TCRdb has only the in-frame clones, and not every one. The profile shows 60,000 to 95,000 clones, 90% of them singletons. The sample here was CD4+ or CD8+ T cells sorted from blood, taken in a trial of the OX40 agonist ivuxolimab. The receptors come from an adult with an advanced solid tumor such as melanoma, head and neck, liver or kidney cancer.

The rearrangement uses TRBV4-1 and TRBJ1-4; possible D gene TRBD1, 5 bases. The CDR3 is 15 amino acids. Trimming took 1 base from V and 0 from J, leaving 6 bases between them. The germline gives CDR1 MGHRA, CDR2 YSYEKL. The CDR3 loop reads CASSQGGATNEKLFF. The CDR3 DNA follows: TGCGCCAGCAGCCAAGGGGGGGCAACTAATGAAAAACTGTTTTTT.

The chain has TRBV6-5 and TRBJ1-1; D gene ambiguous. This CDR3 has 13 residues. Germline loops: CDR1 MNHEY, CDR2 SVGAGI. V was cut by 7 bases and J by 0 bases, with 9 bases left in between. CDR3 bases: TGTGCCAGCACACGGGCCTTGAACACTGAAGCTTTCTTT. Amino acids: CASTRALNTEAFF.

This clone has only one observation. The chain employs TRBV7-2 and TRBJ2-6; D remains ambiguous. The length of the CDR3 is 17 residues. Trimming cost V 1 base and J 0 bases, with 10 bases left between them. The V gene's germline CDR1 is SGHTA and CDR2 FQGNSA. CDR3 sequence: CASSLVGLDSGANVLTF. Written as DNA, the CDR3 is TGTGCCAGCAGCTTAGTTGGGCTAGACTCTGGGGCCAACGTCCTGACTTTC.

The chain has TRBV29-1 and TRBJ2-7; D assignment may be TRBD1 or TRBD2 (5 bases each). The CDR3 length is 12 residues. Germline V CDR1 and CDR2: SQVTM, ANQGSEA. In DNA, the CDR3 is TGCAGTGTGTCACGGGGCCCCTACGAGCAGTACTTC. This gives the protein CSVSRGPYEQYF.

The V gene is TRBV6-5, the J gene TRBJ2-5, with D uncertain. Germline lookup yields CDR1 MNHEY and CDR2 SVGAGI. The CDR3 spans 15 residues. Trimming took off 0 bases at V and 1 base at J, with 9 bases between the two ends. CDR3 loop: CASSYSKNFQETQYF. The CDR3 nucleotides read TGTGCCAGCAGTTACTCTAAGAACTTCCAAGAGACCCAGTACTTC.

The rearrangement links TRBV6-6 to TRBJ2-1; 8 bases match TRBD2. Unmatched junction bases numbered 6, after V lost 4 bases and J lost 4 bases. The CDR3 sequence is 15 residues long. CDR1 is MNHNY and CDR2 is SVGAGI in the germline V gene (reference sequence). The CDR3 coding sequence is TGTGCCAGCAGTTTCCCCGGGACTAGATACAATGAGCAGTTCTTC. Its protein product is CASSFPGTRYNEQFF.

This sequence joins TRBV27 and TRBJ1-4; 8 bases map to TRBD1. This CDR3 spans 15 amino acids. The J segment lost 8 bases and the V segment lost 6 bases, leaving 11 bases of the junction unmatched. Germline CDR1 reads MNHEY; CDR2 reads SMNVEV (reference sequence). Written as DNA, the CDR3 is TGTGCCAGCAGACCCCAACAGGGGGATGAGGAAAAACTGTTTTTT. Encoded protein: CASRPQQGDEEKLFF.